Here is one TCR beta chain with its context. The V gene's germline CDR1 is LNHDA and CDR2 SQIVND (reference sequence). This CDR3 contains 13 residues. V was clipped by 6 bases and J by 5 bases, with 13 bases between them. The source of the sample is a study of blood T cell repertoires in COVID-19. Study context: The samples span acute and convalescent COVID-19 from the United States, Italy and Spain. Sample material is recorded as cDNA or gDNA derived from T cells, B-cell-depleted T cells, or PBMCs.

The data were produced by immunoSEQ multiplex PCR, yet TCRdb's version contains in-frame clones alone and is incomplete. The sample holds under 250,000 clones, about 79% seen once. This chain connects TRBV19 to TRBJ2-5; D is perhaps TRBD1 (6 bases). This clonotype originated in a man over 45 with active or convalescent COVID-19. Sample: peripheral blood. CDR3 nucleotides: TGTGCCAGTAGCGACAGGTTCCATGAGACCCAGTACTTC. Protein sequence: CASSDRFHETQYF.